Listed here is a single TCR beta chain. Its antigen is as yet unknown. The junction shows a germline mismatch at one end, possibly a read error. The source of the sample is a study of tumor-infiltrating lymphocytes in primary liver carcinoma. Study-level background: Tumor staging was T1-T3 N0M0; sizes spanned 4.2 to 10 cm across. Overall study results and limits: Tumors had a significantly higher top-250-clone fraction than blood (p = 0.039).

Co-extraction of RNA and DNA was performed on roughly 20-34 mg of unsorted bulk tissue. Treatment of the patients' primary liver carcinoma consisted of surgical resection. Using a constant-region primer together with ProtoScript II reverse transcriptase, TCR beta cDNA was made from approximately 500 ng of total RNA. Three nested multiplex PCR rounds of slightly modified ARM-PCR generated TCR beta libraries. TCRdb re-called the multiplex PCR reads through MiXCR, storing one row per CDR3 protein. The sample holds some 120,000 distinct CDR3 sequences, 64% seen once. The source of this sequence is a woman aged 60-75 years with primary liver carcinoma and hepatitis B virus infection. Sequences were obtained from liver tumor tissue from sampling region 3. Specified subset: tumor region T3, left-lateral pole.

The CDR3 sequence is CVSSLSSRLTPHF. Written as DNA, the CDR3 is TGTGTCAGCAGTTTATCGTCCCGACTCACCCCGCATTTT. This rearrangement joins TRBV12-3 or TRBV12-4 to TRBJ2-3; D not resolved. CDR3 length: 13 residues.